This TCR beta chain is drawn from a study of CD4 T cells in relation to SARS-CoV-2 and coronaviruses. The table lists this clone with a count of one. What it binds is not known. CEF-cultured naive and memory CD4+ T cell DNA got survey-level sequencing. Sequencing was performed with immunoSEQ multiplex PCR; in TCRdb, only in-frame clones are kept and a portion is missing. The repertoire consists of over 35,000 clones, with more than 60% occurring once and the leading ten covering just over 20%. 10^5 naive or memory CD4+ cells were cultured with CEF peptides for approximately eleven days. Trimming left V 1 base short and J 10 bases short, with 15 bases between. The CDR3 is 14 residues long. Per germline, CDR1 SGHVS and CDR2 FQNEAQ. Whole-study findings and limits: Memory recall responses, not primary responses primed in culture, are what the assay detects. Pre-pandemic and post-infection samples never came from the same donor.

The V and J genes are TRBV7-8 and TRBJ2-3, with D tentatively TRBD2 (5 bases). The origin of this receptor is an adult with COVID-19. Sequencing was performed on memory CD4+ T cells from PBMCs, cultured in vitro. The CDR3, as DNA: TGTGCCAGCAGCTTAGAGGTCGGGATCCGGCCGCAGTATTTT. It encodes CASSLEVGIRPQYF. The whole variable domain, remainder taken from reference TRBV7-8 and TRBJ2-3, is GAGVSQSPRYKVAKRGQDVALRCDPISGHVSLFWYQQALGQGPEFLTYFQNEAQLDKSGLPSDRFFAERPEGSVSTLKIQRTQQEDSAVYLCASSLEVGIRPQYFGPGTRLTVL.